A single sample is the source of the 18 T cell receptor beta chains below, sequenced in a study of T cell changes during pregnancy in multiple sclerosis. Assay: immunoSEQ multiplex PCR; the TCRdb copy retains only in-frame clones and omits some. The table records about 100,000 clones, roughly 90% of them present only once. The source was peripheral blood, collected after pregnancy. Receptor source: a female donor with multiple sclerosis, enrolled in a pregnancy study.

The chain combines TRBV4-1 with TRBJ2-7, with D possibly matching TRBD1 (6 bases). CDR3 size: 15 residues. V lost 3 bases and J lost 1, with 13 bases in between. CDR1 and CDR2 (germline): MGHRA, YSYEKL. The CDR3 sequence is CASSQQPTGSYEQYF. As DNA, the CDR3 is TGCGCCAGCAGCCAGCAACCGACAGGATCCTACGAGCAGTACTTC.

J is TRBJ1-1 and V is TRBV5-1, with no clear D. Germline V lookup: CDR1 SGHRS, CDR2 YFSETQ. This CDR3 is 16 amino acids long. Trimming took off 0 bases at V and 4 bases at J, with 16 bases between the two ends. Written as DNA, the CDR3 is TGCGCCAGCAGCTTGGCCCCCTACCCGGGAGGCACTGAAGCTTTCTTT. Encoded protein: CASSLAPYPGGTEAFF.

This sequence joins TRBV7-8 and TRBJ2-7; 7 bases are shared with TRBD2. Unmatched junction bases numbered 14, after V lost 4 bases and J lost 5 bases. This CDR3 is 16 amino acids long. Germline V gene sequence: CDR1 SGHVS, CDR2 FQNEAQ. Written as DNA, the CDR3 is TGTGCCAGCAGCTGGGGGTGGAGTCGGGAGGCCCACGAGCAGTACTTC. Its translation is CASSWGWSREAHEQYF.

The chain joins TRBV28 to TRBJ1-5; 7 bases align to TRBD1. Losses at the gene ends were 5 bases for V and 4 bases for J; bases not matched to a gene: 2. CDR3 length: 13 amino acids. Germline lookup yields CDR1 MDHEN and CDR2 SYDVKM. The CDR3 region is CASSPTGNQPQHF. The DNA of the CDR3 is TGTGCCAGCAGTCCGACAGGGAATCAGCCCCAGCATTTT.

This clone is a singleton in its sample. This chain connects TRBV5-4 to TRBJ2-5, with 14 bases fitting TRBD2. This CDR3 spans 16 amino acids. Germline CDR1 reads SGHNT; CDR2 reads YYREEE (reference sequence). Trimming at V came to 4 bases and at J to 4 bases, leaving 6 bases not matched to a gene. CDR3 in DNA: TGTGCCAGCAGCCGACTAGCGGGGGGGCCAGGAGAGACCCAGTACTTC. Translated, it gives CASSRLAGGPGETQYF.

The table lists this clone with a count of one. The J gene is TRBJ2-5, the V gene TRBV19, with D maybe TRBD1 (5 bases). The CDR3 is 14 residues long. The V end lost 3 bases, the J end lost 2 bases, and 10 bases lay between the germline ends. The V gene's germline CDR1 is LNHDA and CDR2 SQIVND (reference sequence). This CDR3 is CASSIRGRQETQYF. DNA of the CDR3: TGTGCCAGTAGTATTAGGGGCAGACAAGAGACCCAGTACTTC.

The CDR3 loop reads CASSLKKLSYEQYF. CDR3 DNA: TGTGCCAGCAGCCTTAAAAAACTCTCCTACGAGCAGTACTTC. The V gene is TRBV28, the J gene TRBJ2-7; unclear D gene. V dropped 6 bases and J dropped 0 bases, with 12 bases sitting between them. CDR3 length: 14 residues. From germline, CDR1 is MDHEN and CDR2 SYDVKM.

This clone showed up just once. The chain joins TRBV6-1 to TRBJ2-2, with 8 bases lining up with TRBD1. Trimming at V came to 10 bases and at J to 4 bases, leaving 8 bases not matched to a gene. The CDR3 is made up of 14 amino acids. Germline CDR1 reads MNHNS; CDR2 reads SASEGT. CDR3 DNA sequence: TGTGCCACCAAAAGGGACAGGAGCACCGGGGAGCTGTTTTTT. It is translated as CATKRDRSTGELFF.

The chain employs TRBV7-2 and TRBJ2-5; TRBD2 agrees at 12 bases. Trimming removed 5 bases from V and 5 bases from J; junction bases left unmatched: 6. The germline CDR1 and CDR2 sequences are SGHTA and FQGNSA. This CDR3 region has 15 residues. CDR3 in amino acids: CASSASGGAGETQYF. CDR3 nucleotides: TGTGCCAGCAGCGCTAGCGGGGGGGCTGGGGAGACCCAGTACTTC.

The CDR3 DNA reads TGTGCCAGCAGCCCAGGGGGAGAGAGCAATCAGCCCCAGCATTTT. Translating gives CASSPGGESNQPQHF. This sequence joins TRBV7-6 and TRBJ1-5; 7 nucleotides line up with TRBD1. V lost 5 bases and J lost 1; bases outside the gene matches: 5. CDR1 is SGHVS, CDR2 FNYEAQ, per germline. This CDR3 is 15 amino acids long.

The J gene is TRBJ2-7, the V gene TRBV5-4, with 12 bases matching TRBD2. CDR3 length: 17 residues. In germline, CDR1 is SGHNT, CDR2 YYREEE (reference sequence). V was pared by 5 bases and J by 0 bases, with 9 bases of the junction left unmatched. Written as DNA, the CDR3 is TGTGCCAGCAGTTACACTAGCGGGGGGCCTAGCTCCTACGAGCAGTACTTC. Protein sequence: CASSYTSGGPSSYEQYF.

This clone was seen a single time. The chain is built from TRBV11-3 and TRBJ2-7; D gene uncertain. Trimming removed 3 bases from V and 2 bases from J, with 8 bases in between. Per the germline V gene, CDR1 is SGHNT and CDR2 is YENEEA. The CDR3 totals 13 residues. CDR3 region: CASSLSRAYEQYF. The CDR3 DNA follows: TGTGCCAGCAGCTTGAGTAGAGCCTACGAGCAGTACTTC.

The chain carries TRBV11-2 and TRBJ1-1; D remains ambiguous. The CDR3 runs 13 residues. CDR1 is SGHAT, CDR2 FQNNGV, per germline. V was clipped by 7 bases and J by 1 base, with 10 bases between them. In DNA form, the CDR3 reads TGTGCCAGCAAACGGGTGGAGAACACTGAAGCTTTCTTT. It encodes CASKRVENTEAFF. The full variable domain, its missing parts supplied by reference TRBV11-2 and TRBJ1-1, is EAGVAQSPRYKIIEKRQSVAFWCNPISGHATLYWYQQILGQGPKLLIQFQNNGVVDDSQLPKDRFSAERLKGVDSTLKIQPAKLEDSAVYLCASKRVENTEAFFGQGTRLTVV.

The chain recombines TRBV5-4 with TRBJ2-2; no clear D gene. Trimming removed 6 bases at V and 1 base at J, with 10 bases between. Germline assignment: CDR1 SGHNT and CDR2 YYREEE (reference sequence). This CDR3 is built from 14 residues. In DNA, the CDR3 is TGTGCCAGCACCCGTACTCTGAACACCGGGGAGCTGTTTTTT. Its translation: CASTRTLNTGELFF.

CDR3 coding DNA: TGTGCCAGCAGTCCTGGGAGAAGCACAGATACGCAGTATTTT. It is translated as CASSPGRSTDTQYF. The chain has TRBV28 and TRBJ2-3; possible D gene TRBD2, 5 bases. This CDR3 is built from 14 residues. Germline CDR1 is MDHEN and CDR2 is SYDVKM. V lost 5 bases, J lost 0 bases, and 9 bases lay in between. The full variable domain, rest sourced from reference TRBV28 and TRBJ2-3, is DVKVTQSSRYLVKRTGEKVFLECVQDMDHENMFWYRQDPGLGLRLIYFSYDVKMKEKGDIPEGYSVSREKKERFSLILESASTNQTSMYLCASSPGRSTDTQYFGPGTRLTVL.

The chain carries TRBV2 and TRBJ2-4; D call uncertain. Germline V CDR1 and CDR2: SNHLY, FYNNEI. V was pared by 6 bases and J by 3 bases, with 15 bases between. The CDR3 has 15 amino acids. The CDR3 here is CASSSDTYFKNIQYF. Here the CDR3 DNA reads TGTGCCAGCAGCTCAGACACATACTTCAAAAACATTCAGTACTTC. The complete variable domain, with remaining parts taken from reference TRBV2 and TRBJ2-4, reads EPEVTQTPSHQVTQMGQEVILRCVPISNHLYFYWYRQILGQKVEFLVSFYNNEISEKSEIFDDQFSVERPDGSNFTLKIRSTKLEDSAMYFCASSSDTYFKNIQYFGAGTRLSVL.

This sequence joins TRBV29-1 and TRBJ2-1, with TRBD2 matching over 7 bases. From germline, CDR1 is SQVTM and CDR2 ANQGSEA. The CDR3 has 17 residues. Losses at the gene ends were 3 bases for V and 0 bases for J; bases not matched to a gene: 11. The CDR3 DNA reads as TGCAGCGTTGATGGTAGCTCGCGGGAGCGCTCCTACAATGAGCAGTTCTTC. It codes for CSVDGSSRERSYNEQFF.

J is TRBJ1-1 and V is TRBV6-5, with D tentatively TRBD1 (6 bases). Trimming removed 6 bases from V and 4 bases from J, with 15 bases in between. CDR1 is MNHEY, CDR2 SVGAGI, per germline. The CDR3 has 14 residues. The CDR3 DNA is TGTGCCAGCAGAATTTTTTTGGGGGCCACTGAAGCTTTCTTT. Residues: CASRIFLGATEAFF.